A selection of T cell receptor beta chains follows, all from one sample in a study of early T cells in non-severe SARS-CoV-2 infection. TCRdb used MiXCR to reprocess the 5' RACE reads, holding one entry per CDR3 protein. The sample carries 70,000 to 90,000 distinct CDR3 sequences, 15% recorded once. The sequenced material came from whole blood. These receptor sequences come from an adult who was a healthcare worker with PCR-confirmed SARS-CoV-2 infection or an uninfected control (not recorded which). Both conserved end residues are part of each CDR3. A D gene is named only where the DNA matches it firmly. Where a row states a size, it is once, few, many or the class of an expanded clone; other rows omit it.

J	V	D	size	CDR3	DNA
TRBJ2-3	TRBV9	TRBD2	.	CASSVTSATDTQYF	TGTGCCAGCAGCGTTACTAGCGCCACAGATACGCAGTATTTT
TRBJ1-1	TRBV6-2/TRBV6-3	.	.	CASSYRNSRLMNTEAFF	TGTGCCAGCAGTTACCGTAACAGTAGACTTATGAACACTGAAGCTTTCTTT
TRBJ2-7	TRBV28	.	.	CASSLSVEHEQYF	TGTGCCAGCAGTTTATCGGTGGAGCACGAGCAGTACTTC
TRBJ2-3	TRBV28	.	few	CASRSADSFLGQYF	TGTGCCAGCAGATCAGCGGATTCTTTTCTCGGGCAGTATTTT
TRBJ2-1	TRBV7-6	TRBD2	.	CASSLMGGSYNEQFF	TGTGCCAGCAGCTTAATGGGGGGGTCCTACAATGAGCAGTTCTTC
TRBJ2-5	TRBV5-1	.	few	CASRRGDQETQYF	TGCGCCAGCCGCAGGGGGGACCAAGAGACCCAGTACTTC
TRBJ1-5	TRBV6-1	TRBD1	few	CASSEGTGRDQPQHF	TGTGCCAGCAGTGAAGGGACAGGGAGGGATCAGCCCCAGCATTTT
TRBJ1-3	TRBV7-9	.	few	CASSSDRDIRNTIYF	TGTGCCAGCAGCTCCGACCGGGACATCAGAAACACCATATATTTT
TRBJ2-3	TRBV7-2	.	.	CASSNTAAITDTQYF	TGTGCCAGCAGCAACACAGCGGCCATCACAGATACGCAGTATTTT
TRBJ2-7	TRBV12-3/TRBV12-4	.	few	CASRPLQGSYEQYF	TGTGCCAGCAGGCCCCTCCAGGGATCCTACGAGCAGTACTTC
TRBJ2-1	TRBV28	TRBD2	few	CASSQLAEITNEQFF	TGTGCCAGCAGCCAACTAGCGGAGATAACCAATGAGCAGTTCTTC
TRBJ2-7	TRBV5-4	.	few	CASSLVIWGHLPAYEQYF	TGTGCCAGCAGCTTGGTTATCTGGGGTCACCTTCCCGCCTACGAGCAGTACTTC
TRBJ1-6	TRBV4-3	.	.	CASSQVGGAAPLHF	TGCGCCAGCAGCCAAGTTGGGGGCGCGGCACCCCTCCACTTT
TRBJ1-1	TRBV3-1	.	few	CASSKKGGTEAFF	TGTGCCAGCAGCAAAAAAGGGGGGACTGAAGCTTTCTTT
TRBJ2-3	TRBV12-3/TRBV12-4	TRBD1	.	CASTRGGVDTQYF	TGTGCCAGCACCCGAGGGGGCGTAGATACGCAGTATTTT
TRBJ2-1	TRBV3-1	.	.	CASSQDRPAETFSYNEQFF	TGTGCCAGCAGCCAAGATCGACCGGCCGAGACTTTCTCCTACAATGAGCAGTTCTTC
TRBJ1-1	TRBV29-1	.	.	CSVRLGTEAFF	TGCAGCGTCAGGTTGGGCACTGAAGCTTTCTTT
TRBJ1-1	TRBV12-3/TRBV12-4	TRBD1	few	CASSPDRVAEAFF	TGTGCCAGCAGCCCGGACAGGGTGGCTGAAGCTTTCTTT
TRBJ2-3	TRBV28	TRBD2	.	CASSARRPGLLTDTQYF	TGTGCCAGCAGTGCACGGCGTCCGGGACTACTCACAGATACGCAGTATTTT
TRBJ2-1	TRBV19	TRBD1	.	CASSLRDRVYNEQFF	TGTGCCAGTAGTCTCCGGGACAGAGTCTACAATGAGCAGTTCTTC
TRBJ2-7	TRBV4-1	.	.	CASSQIRDGTYEQYF	TGCGCCAGCAGCCAGATCCGGGACGGTACCTACGAGCAGTACTTC
TRBJ2-2	TRBV30	TRBD2	.	CACRLQAGGSGELFF	TGTGCCTGCCGTCTCCAAGCGGGAGGGTCCGGGGAGCTGTTTTTT
TRBJ2-7	TRBV28	TRBD1	many	CASSLFGQGAYEQYF	TGTGCCAGCAGTTTATTCGGGCAGGGGGCCTACGAGCAGTACTTC
TRBJ2-7	TRBV27	.	.	CASSWPSVYEQYF	TGTGCCAGCAGTTGGCCTAGCGTCTACGAGCAGTACTTC
TRBJ2-3	TRBV20-1	.	many	CSAPRGQPDTQYF	TGCAGTGCTCCCCGGGGCCAACCCGATACGCAGTATTTT
TRBJ1-1	TRBV12-5	.	many	CASGPPGRQVTEAFF	TGTGCTAGTGGTCCGCCGGGGAGGCAAGTCACTGAAGCTTTCTTT
TRBJ1-4	TRBV28	.	.	CASSLISKYEKLFF	TGTGCCAGCAGTTTAATCTCAAAATATGAAAAACTGTTTTTT
TRBJ1-1	TRBV30	.	few	CAWGGGFRDTEAFF	TGTGCCTGGGGGGGAGGGTTCAGAGACACTGAAGCTTTCTTT